These T cell receptor beta chains were read from a single sample in a study of pediatric ulcerative colitis. Profiling relied on immunoSEQ multiplex PCR, and the TCRdb table lists in-frame clones only, not all of them. Of 17,000 or so clones detected, about two thirds appear once; the ten largest clones hold roughly 3.1%. Sequenced input: gut tissue. The origin of the receptors is a girl aged 5-17 years with moderate ulcerative colitis. The CDR3 runs from the conserved cysteine through the conserved F or W. D genes are given only for firm matches. The size entry is marked missing in some rows and otherwise reads once, few, many or a size class.

>TRBV7-8|medium-sized|TRBD2|TRBJ2-5
CASSLPPSGGQEETQYF
TGTGCCAGCAGCTTACCCCCTAGCGGGGGGCAAGAAGAGACCCAGTACTTC
>TRBV9|medium-sized|NA|TRBJ1-3
CASSRNQGSGNTIYF
TGTGCCAGCAGCCGCAATCAGGGCTCTGGAAACACCATATATTTT
>TRBV9|once|NA|TRBJ1-2
CASSVEWDFGYTF
TGTGCCAGCAGCGTAGAATGGGATTTCGGCTACACCTTC
>TRBV19|few|TRBD1|TRBJ1-4
CASSTRQGGEKLFF
TGTGCCAGTAGTACCCGACAGGGGGGAGAAAAACTGTTTTTT
>TRBV6-5|NA|NA|TRBJ1-4
CASSYLGATNEKLFF
TGTGCCAGCAGTTATCTGGGGGCAACTAATGAAAAACTGTTTTTT
>TRBV19|NA|TRBD1|TRBJ1-1
CASSMDRVGTEAFF
TGTGCCAGTAGTATGGACAGGGTTGGCACTGAAGCTTTCTTT
>TRBV4-2|NA|NA|TRBJ1-2
CASSQEPGVGGYTF
TGTGCCAGCAGCCAAGAACCAGGGGTTGGAGGCTACACCTTC
>TRBV5-6|NA|TRBD1|TRBJ1-2
CASSLVSQGEGYTF
TGTGCCAGCAGCTTGGTATCACAGGGGGAAGGCTACACCTTC
>TRBV7-6|NA|NA|TRBJ2-1
CASSAAAGEQFF
TGTGCCAGCAGCGCAGCGGCCGGTGAGCAGTTCTTC
>TRBV12-2|NA|NA|TRBJ2-7
CASPTERQGALYEQYF
TGTGCAAGTCCAACAGAACGACAGGGGGCTCTGTACGAGCAGTACTTC